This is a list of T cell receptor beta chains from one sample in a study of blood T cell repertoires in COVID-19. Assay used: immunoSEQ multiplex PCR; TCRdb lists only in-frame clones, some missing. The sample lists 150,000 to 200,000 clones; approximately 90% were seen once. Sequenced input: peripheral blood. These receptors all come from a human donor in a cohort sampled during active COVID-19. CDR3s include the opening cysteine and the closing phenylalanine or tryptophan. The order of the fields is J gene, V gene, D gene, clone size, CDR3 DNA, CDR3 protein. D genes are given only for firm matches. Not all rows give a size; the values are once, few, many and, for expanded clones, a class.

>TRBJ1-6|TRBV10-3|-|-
TGTGCCATCAGTGACCCCCGGGGGGGGACAAATTATAATTCACCCCTCCACTTT
CAISDPRGGTNYNSPLHF
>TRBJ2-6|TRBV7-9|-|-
TGTGCCAGCAGCTTTACCTCAGGCTCTGGGGCCAACGTCCTGACTTTC
CASSFTSGSGANVLTF
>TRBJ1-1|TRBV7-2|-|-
TGTGCCAGCAGCTTAGTACCGGGGAGTGAAGCTTTCTTT
CASSLVPGSEAFF
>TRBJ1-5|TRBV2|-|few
TGTGCCAGCAATGGAGGGTCCGTTGATAGCAATCAGCCCCAGCATTTT
CASNGGSVDSNQPQHF
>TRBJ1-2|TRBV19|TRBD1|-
TGTGCCAGTAGTGATTTGACAGGGGCAGGCTATGGCTACACCTTC
CASSDLTGAGYGYTF
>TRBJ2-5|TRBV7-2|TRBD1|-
TGTGCCAGCAGCTTCAGCGGACAGGTACAAGAGACCCAGTACTTC
CASSFSGQVQETQYF
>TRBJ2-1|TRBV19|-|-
TGTGCCAGTAGTACCCGTAGGGTAGCGGTCCTGGGTAATGAGCAGTTCTTC
CASSTRRVAVLGNEQFF
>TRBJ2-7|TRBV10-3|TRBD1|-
TGTGCCATCGGGGTTCCAGACAGGGGCCTTTACGAGCAGTACTTC
CAIGVPDRGLYEQYF
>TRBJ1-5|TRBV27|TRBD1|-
TGTGCCAGCAGTTTATACGCCTCCGGGACAGTCTACTGTCAGCCCCAGCATTTT
CASSLYASGTVYCQPQHF
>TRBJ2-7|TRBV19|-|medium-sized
TGTGCCAGTAGTCCCTTAGGCATCTCCTCAGGCACCTACGAGCAGTACTTC
CASSPLGISSGTYEQYF
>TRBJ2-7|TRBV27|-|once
TGTGCCAGCAGTTTAACGACCGGGACTTCCTACGAGCAGTACTTC
CASSLTTGTSYEQYF
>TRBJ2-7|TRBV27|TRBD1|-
TGTGCCAGCAGCCTAAGGGGACAGGGCCACGAGCAGTACTTC
CASSLRGQGHEQYF
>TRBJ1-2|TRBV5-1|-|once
TGCGCCAGCAGCTTAATTTCGGGGGGGAGAGATGGCTACACCTTC
CASSLISGGRDGYTF
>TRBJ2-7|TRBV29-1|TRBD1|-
TGCAGCGTCGCGGGGCCAGGGGGCGGTCTCGAGCAGTACTTC
CSVAGPGGGLEQYF
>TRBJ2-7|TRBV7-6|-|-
TGTGCCAGCAGCTTAGGGGCGTATGGCGGGACCCGGAACGAGCAGTACTTC
CASSLGAYGGTRNEQYF
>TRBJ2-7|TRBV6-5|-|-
TGTGCCAGCAGTTACGGAAAGTCGGGGTACGAGCAGTACTTC
CASSYGKSGYEQYF
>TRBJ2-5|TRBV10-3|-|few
TGTGCCATCAGCCCTCCGGGGTCCGAGACCCAGTACTTC
CAISPPGSETQYF
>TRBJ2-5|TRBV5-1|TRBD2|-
TGCGCCAGCAGCCCCGGTGGAAGCGTGGGTAGCGGGTACCAAGAGACCCAGTACTTC
CASSPGGSVGSGYQETQYF
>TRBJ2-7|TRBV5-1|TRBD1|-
TGCGCCAGCAGCCCCCAGGGGGCTCCACCCTACGAGCAGTACTTC
CASSPQGAPPYEQYF
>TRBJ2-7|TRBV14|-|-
TGTGCCAGCAGCCAAGGCGGCGGAAGCTCCTACGAGCAGTACTTC
CASSQGGGSSYEQYF
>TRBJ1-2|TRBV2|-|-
TGTGCCAGCACCGAAGGTGGACAGAACTATGGCTACACCTTC
CASTEGGQNYGYTF
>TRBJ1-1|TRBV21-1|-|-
TGTGCCAGCAGCGGAACCCCGGGACAGGGGAGTTCATTGAACACTGAAGCTTTCTTT
CASSGTPGQGSSLNTEAFF
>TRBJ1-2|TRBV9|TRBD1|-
TGTGCCAGCAGCGATGGGACAGAAAAATATGGCTACACCTTC
CASSDGTEKYGYTF
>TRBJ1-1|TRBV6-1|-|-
TGTGCCAGCAGTGAATTCGCGGACAGCGTCCAGAACACTGAAGCTTTCTTT
CASSEFADSVQNTEAFF
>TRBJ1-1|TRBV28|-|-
TGTGCCAGCAGTTTAGAGGATTTCCCCTCAGCTTTCTTT
CASSLEDFPSAFF
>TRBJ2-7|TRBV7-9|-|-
TGTGCCAGCACCCGACGGGAGAGCTACGAGCAGTACTTC
CASTRRESYEQYF